The rows below give T cell receptor beta chains drawn from one sample of a study of T cell changes during pregnancy in multiple sclerosis. Generated by immunoSEQ multiplex PCR, the TCRdb table keeps only in-frame clones and is missing some. Of approximately 60,000 clones in the sample, about 92% were seen once. This material consisted of CD4+ T cells from peripheral blood mononuclear cells, taken in the second trimester of pregnancy. All receptors derive from a female donor with multiple sclerosis, enrolled in a pregnancy study. Each CDR3 is given without its conserved first and last residue. Fields, in order: J gene, V gene, CDR3 protein.

TRBJ2-7,TRBV4-2,ASSQSRDSRYEQY
TRBJ2-1,TRBV27,ASRGTGNNEQF
TRBJ1-6,TRBV9,ASSAEGTGASPLH
TRBJ1-6,TRBV5-1,ASSNLGTGVSPLH
TRBJ2-5,TRBV7-7,ASSLGLAGGETQY
TRBJ2-7,TRBV11-2,ASSAFGDNYEQY
TRBJ2-3,TRBV30,AWSVGAGGGDTQY
TRBJ2-1,TRBV5-4,ASSLVGSGNEQF
TRBJ1-2,TRBV21-1,ASSKVRGLSYGYT
TRBJ1-2,TRBV2,ASSPGQGAGGYT
TRBJ1-2,TRBV5-1,ASSLVDSTYGYT
TRBJ1-1,TRBV29-1,SVGGQGALENTEAF
TRBJ2-4,TRBV6-5,ASKPFQGAKNIQY
TRBJ2-7,TRBV6-6,ASSNTLNEQY
TRBJ1-1,TRBV7-3,ASSANRGTWTEAF
TRBJ2-2,TRBV5-1,ASSLDGGGDTGELF
TRBJ2-4,TRBV6-5,ASRDRATYIQY